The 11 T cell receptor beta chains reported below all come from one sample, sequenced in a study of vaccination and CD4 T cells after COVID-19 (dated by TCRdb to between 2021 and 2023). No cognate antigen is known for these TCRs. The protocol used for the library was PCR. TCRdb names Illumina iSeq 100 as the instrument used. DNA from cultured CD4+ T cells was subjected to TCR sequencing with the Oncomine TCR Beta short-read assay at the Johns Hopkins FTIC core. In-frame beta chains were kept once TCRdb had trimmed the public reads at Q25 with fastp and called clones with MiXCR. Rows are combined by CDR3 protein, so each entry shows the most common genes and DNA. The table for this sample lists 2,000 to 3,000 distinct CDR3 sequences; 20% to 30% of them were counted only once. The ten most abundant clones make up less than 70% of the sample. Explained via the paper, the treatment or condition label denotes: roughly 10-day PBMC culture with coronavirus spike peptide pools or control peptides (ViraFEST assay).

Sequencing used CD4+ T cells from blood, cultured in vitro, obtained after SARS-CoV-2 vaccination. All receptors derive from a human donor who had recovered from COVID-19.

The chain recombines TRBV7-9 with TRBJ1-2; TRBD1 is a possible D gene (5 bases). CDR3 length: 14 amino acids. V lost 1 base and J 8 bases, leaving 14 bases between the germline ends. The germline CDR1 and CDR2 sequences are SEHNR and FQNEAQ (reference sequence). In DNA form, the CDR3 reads TGTGCCAGCAGCTTAGGAGGTCGCGGGGCGGGCTACACCTTC. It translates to CASSLGGRGAGYTF.

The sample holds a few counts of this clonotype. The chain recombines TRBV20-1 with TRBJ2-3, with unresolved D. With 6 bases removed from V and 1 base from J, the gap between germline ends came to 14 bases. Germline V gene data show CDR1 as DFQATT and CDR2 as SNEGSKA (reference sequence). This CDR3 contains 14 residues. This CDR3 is CSAQLGGRTDTQYF. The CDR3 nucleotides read TGCAGTGCGCAGCTGGGCGGACGCACAGATACGCAGTATTTT.

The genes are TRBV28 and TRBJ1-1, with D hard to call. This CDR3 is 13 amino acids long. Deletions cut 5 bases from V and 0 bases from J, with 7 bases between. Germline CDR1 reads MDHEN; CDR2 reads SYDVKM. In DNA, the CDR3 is TGTGCCAGCAGTCCATGGGTGAACACTGAAGCTTTCTTT. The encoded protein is CASSPWVNTEAFF. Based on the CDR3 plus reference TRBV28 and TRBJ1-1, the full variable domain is DVKVTQSSRYLVKRTGEKVFLECVQDMDHENMFWYRQDPGLGLRLIYFSYDVKMKEKGDIPEGYSVSREKKERFSLILESASTNQTSMYLCASSPWVNTEAFFGQGTRLTVV.

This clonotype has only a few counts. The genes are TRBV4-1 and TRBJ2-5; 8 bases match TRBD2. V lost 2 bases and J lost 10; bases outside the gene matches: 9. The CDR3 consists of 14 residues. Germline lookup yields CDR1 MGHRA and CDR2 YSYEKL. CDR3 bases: TGCGCCAGCAGCCAATGGTTAGCGGGGTCCAGCCAGTACTTC. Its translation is CASSQWLAGSSQYF.

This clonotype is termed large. The CDR3 loop reads CATSEQAYEQYF. As DNA, the CDR3 is TGTGCCACCTCCGAACAGGCCTACGAGCAGTACTTC. The chain couples TRBV7-2 to TRBJ2-7; possibly TRBD1 for D (5 bases). The CDR3 totals 12 residues. Trimming pared 10 bases from V and 2 bases from J, leaving 12 bases between. The germline gives CDR1 SGHTA, CDR2 FQGNSA.

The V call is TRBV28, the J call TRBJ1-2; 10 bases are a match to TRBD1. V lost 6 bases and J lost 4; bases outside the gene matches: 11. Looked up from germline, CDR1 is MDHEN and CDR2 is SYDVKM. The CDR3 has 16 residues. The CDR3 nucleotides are TGTGCCAGCAGCCCTATCGGGGGGACAGGGGTCTATGGCTACACCTTC. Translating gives CASSPIGGTGVYGYTF.

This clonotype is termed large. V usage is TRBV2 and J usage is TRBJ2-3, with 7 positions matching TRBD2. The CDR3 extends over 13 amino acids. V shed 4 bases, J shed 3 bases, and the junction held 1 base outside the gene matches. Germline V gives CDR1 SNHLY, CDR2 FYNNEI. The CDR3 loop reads CASSGEGTDTQYF. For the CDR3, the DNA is TGTGCCAGCAGTGGGGAGGGGACAGATACGCAGTATTTT.

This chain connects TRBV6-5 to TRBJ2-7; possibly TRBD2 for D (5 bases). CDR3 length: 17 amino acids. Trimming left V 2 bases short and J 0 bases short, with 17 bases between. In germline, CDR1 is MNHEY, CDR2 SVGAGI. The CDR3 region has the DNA TGTGCCAGCAGTTACACTATCGCGGGTCCCAGCTCCTACGAGCAGTACTTC. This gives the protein CASSYTIAGPSSYEQYF.

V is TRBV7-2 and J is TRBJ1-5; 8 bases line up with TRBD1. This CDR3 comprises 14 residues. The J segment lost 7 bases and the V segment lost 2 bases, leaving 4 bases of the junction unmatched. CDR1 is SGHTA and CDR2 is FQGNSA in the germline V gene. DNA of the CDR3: TGTGCCAGCAGCTTACTACAGGGGGACCAGCCCCAGCATTTT. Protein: CASSLLQGDQPQHF. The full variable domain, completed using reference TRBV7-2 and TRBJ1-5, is GAGVSQSPSNKVTEKGKDVELRCDPISGHTALYWYRQSLGQGLEFLIYFQGNSAPDKSGLPSDRFSAERTGGSVSTLTIQRTQQEDSAVYLCASSLLQGDQPQHFGDGTRLSIL.

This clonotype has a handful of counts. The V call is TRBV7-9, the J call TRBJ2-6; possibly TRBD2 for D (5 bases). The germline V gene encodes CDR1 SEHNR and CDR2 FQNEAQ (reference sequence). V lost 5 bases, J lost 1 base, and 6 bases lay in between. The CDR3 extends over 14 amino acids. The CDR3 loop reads CASSRGSGANVLTF. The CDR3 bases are TGTGCCAGCAGCCGAGGGTCTGGGGCCAACGTCCTGACTTTC.

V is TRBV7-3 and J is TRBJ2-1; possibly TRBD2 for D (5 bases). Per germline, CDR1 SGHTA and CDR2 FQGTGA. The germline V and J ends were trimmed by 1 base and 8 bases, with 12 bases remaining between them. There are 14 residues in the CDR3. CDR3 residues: CASSLSSGGHEQFF. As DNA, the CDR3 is TGTGCCAGCAGCTTAAGTAGTGGCGGGCATGAGCAGTTCTTC.